A single T cell receptor (beta chain) is shown here with its context. Its antigen is not identified. Construction of the TCRbeta library involved unique molecular identifiers. One entry per CDR3 protein, called by TCRdb with MiXCR from the PCR reads. The sample consists of about 300,000 distinct CDR3 sequences, over 7.5% of them appearing once. This entry belongs to a study of T-cell reconstitution after alpha-beta-depleted transplantation in children. Broader study findings: Reportedly, alpha-beta T cells present about two months post-transplant originated from several hundred expanded clones of graft origin. At one year after transplant, newly produced T cells mostly accounted for T-cell counts and diversity.

This TCR came from a female patient aged 2-9 years who had a stem cell transplant for Fanconi anemia, so the T cells may come from the graft donor. The sequencing used peripheral blood, collected 360 days after TCRalphabeta/CD19-depleted stem cell transplant.

The chain's CDR3 is CSARDPRLAGPYNEQFF. The CDR3 region has the DNA TGCAGTGCTAGAGATCCCCGGCTAGCGGGACCTTACAATGAGCAGTTCTTC. This chain joins TRBV20-1 and TRBJ2-1, with 9 nucleotides matching TRBD2. Germline CDR1 and CDR2: DFQATT and SNEGSKA (reference sequence). V shed 0 bases, J shed 4 bases, and the junction held 10 bases outside the gene matches. The CDR3 length is 17 residues.